The sequence of this T cell receptor (beta chain) was determined in a study of blood T cell repertoires in COVID-19. For the study at large: Acute-phase and convalescent COVID-19 samples originated in the United States, Italy and Spain. PBMCs, B-cell-depleted T cells, or T cells provided the cDNA or gDNA that made up the material.

The CDR3 sequence is 16 residues long. Germline loops: CDR1 LGHNA, CDR2 YNFKEQ. V was clipped by 4 bases and J by 5 bases; unmatched bases: 7. As processed by the authors: Estimated nucleated cell counts came from reference gene primer amplification. Sequencing was performed with immunoSEQ multiplex PCR; in TCRdb, only in-frame clones are kept and a portion is missing. V and J calls and clone size are copied from that table; D and trimming were computed from the DNA. The data contain about 140,000 clones, around 86% of them seen just once; the ten biggest clones take up 3.5% to 5%. The chain recombines TRBV4-2 with TRBJ1-6, with TRBD1 identical over 8 bases. This TCR was sampled from a woman aged 80 or over with acute or convalescent COVID-19. The sequenced sample consisted of peripheral blood. In DNA, the CDR3 is TGTGCCAGCAGCCCTTTTCACAGGGGGAATAATTCACCCCTCCACTTT. This encodes CASSPFHRGNNSPLHF.